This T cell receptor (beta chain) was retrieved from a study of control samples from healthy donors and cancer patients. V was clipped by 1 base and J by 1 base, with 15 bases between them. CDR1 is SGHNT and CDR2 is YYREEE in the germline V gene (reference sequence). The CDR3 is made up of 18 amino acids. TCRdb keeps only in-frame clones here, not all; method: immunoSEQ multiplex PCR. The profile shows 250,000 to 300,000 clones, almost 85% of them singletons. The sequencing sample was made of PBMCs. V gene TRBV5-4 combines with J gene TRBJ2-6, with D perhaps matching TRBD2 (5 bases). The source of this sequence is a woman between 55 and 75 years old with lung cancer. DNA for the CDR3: TGTGCCAGCAGCTTGCCCGGACCGGGGATTTCTGGGGCCAACGTCCTGACTTTC. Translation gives CASSLPGPGISGANVLTF. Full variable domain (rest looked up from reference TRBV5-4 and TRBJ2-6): ETGVTQSPTHLIKTRGQQVTLRCSSQSGHNTVSWYQQALGQGPQFIFQYYREEENGRGNFPPRFSGLQFPNYSSELNVNALELDDSALYLCASSLPGPGISGANVLTFGAGSRLTVL.